The rows below give T cell receptor beta chains drawn from one sample of a study of OX40 agonist ivuxolimab in advanced cancers. The data were produced by immunoSEQ multiplex PCR, yet TCRdb's version contains in-frame clones alone and is incomplete. The sample records about 55,000 clones, roughly 86% being singletons. Sequenced material: CD4+ or CD8+ T cells sorted from blood, taken in a trial of the OX40 agonist ivuxolimab. The receptors were gathered from an adult with an advanced solid tumor such as melanoma, head and neck, liver or kidney cancer. Each CDR3 is given with its conserved first and last residue. The D gene is left open where the match is weak. Clone size is stated in some rows and not others, as once, few, many or a class when expanded.

V: TRBV4-2; J: TRBJ1-2; D: TRBD1; size: NA; DNA: TGTGCCAGCAGCCAAGACCGGGACAGCTATGGCTACACCTTC; CDR3: CASSQDRDSYGYTF
V: TRBV28; J: TRBJ1-2; D: NA; size: NA; DNA: TGTGCCAGCAGTTTATTATTAGCGGTGGACAGAAACTATGGCTACACCTTC; CDR3: CASSLLLAVDRNYGYTF
V: TRBV6-5; J: TRBJ1-2; D: NA; size: once; DNA: TGTGCCAGCAGTTACTCAAGGTTCCCAAACTATGGCTACACCTTC; CDR3: CASSYSRFPNYGYTF
V: TRBV7-6; J: TRBJ2-1; D: NA; size: NA; DNA: TGTGCCAGCAGCTCCCGCCCTCAAGGGGACGTTTACAATGAGCAGTTCTTC; CDR3: CASSSRPQGDVYNEQFF
V: TRBV28; J: TRBJ1-2; D: NA; size: NA; DNA: TGTGCCAGCAGTTTAACGCCGGGGGCGGTCTATGGCTACACCTTC; CDR3: CASSLTPGAVYGYTF
V: TRBV2; J: TRBJ1-1; D: NA; size: NA; DNA: TGTGCCAGCAGTGGTACCGGGTCGATCGAAGCTTTCTTT; CDR3: CASSGTGSIEAFF
V: TRBV28; J: TRBJ1-2; D: NA; size: NA; DNA: TGTGCCAGCAGTTTAGGTCGTGCAGGGACTAACTATGGCTACACCTTC; CDR3: CASSLGRAGTNYGYTF
V: TRBV28; J: TRBJ1-5; D: NA; size: NA; DNA: TGTGCTAGTACAGGGCTCTTCAATCAGCCCCAGCATTTT; CDR3: CASTGLFNQPQHF
V: TRBV30; J: TRBJ1-5; D: NA; size: NA; DNA: TGTGCCTGGAGTGCAGCAAATCAGCCCCAGCATTTT; CDR3: CAWSAANQPQHF
V: TRBV27; J: TRBJ2-3; D: TRBD2; size: NA; DNA: TGTGCCAGCAGTTTAAAGCCGGGACTAGGTTATAGCACAGATACGCAGTATTTT; CDR3: CASSLKPGLGYSTDTQYF
V: TRBV28; J: TRBJ2-4; D: TRBD2; size: few; DNA: TGTGCCAGCAGTCCCCGTTTCGCGGGGGGGACTGGCAAAAACATTCAGTACTTC; CDR3: CASSPRFAGGTGKNIQYF
V: TRBV29-1; J: TRBJ1-1; D: NA; size: NA; DNA: TGCAGCGCCGGGGAAGGGGTGTGGAGCACTGAAGCTTTCTTT; CDR3: CSAGEGVWSTEAFF
V: TRBV28; J: TRBJ1-5; D: NA; size: NA; DNA: TGTGCCAGCAGTAGGATTAGGTTGGACTTAAAGACTAGCAATCAGCCCCAGCATTTT; CDR3: CASSRIRLDLKTSNQPQHF
V: TRBV28; J: TRBJ1-3; D: NA; size: NA; DNA: TGTGCCAGCAGTTCGATAATATTCTCTGGAAACACCATATATTTT; CDR3: CASSSIIFSGNTIYF
V: TRBV2; J: TRBJ1-3; D: NA; size: NA; DNA: TGTGCCAGCACCACGGGTTTCTCTGGAAACACCATATATTTT; CDR3: CASTTGFSGNTIYF
V: TRBV5-4; J: TRBJ2-5; D: NA; size: once; DNA: TGTGCCAGCAGCTGGGACGTTGGGAGTATGGAGACCCAGTACTTC; CDR3: CASSWDVGSMETQYF
V: TRBV5-6; J: TRBJ2-3; D: NA; size: NA; DNA: TGTGCCAGCAGCCCGGGCCGCGCAGATACGCAGTATTTT; CDR3: CASSPGRADTQYF
V: TRBV11-2; J: TRBJ2-1; D: NA; size: NA; DNA: TGTGCCAGCAGGATGAAATACTATGAGCAGTTCTTC; CDR3: CASRMKYYEQFF
V: TRBV19; J: TRBJ2-2; D: TRBD2; size: NA; DNA: TGTGCCAGTAGTATCGCTTTAGCGGGAGGGGACGGGGAGCTGTTTTTT; CDR3: CASSIALAGGDGELFF
V: TRBV2; J: TRBJ2-1; D: NA; size: NA; DNA: TGTGCCAGCAGGGGTAGTGTGTTCTACAATGAGCAGTTCTTC; CDR3: CASRGSVFYNEQFF
V: TRBV28; J: TRBJ2-1; D: TRBD2; size: NA; DNA: TGTGCCAGCAGTTTACCTAGCGGGAGCAATGAGCAGTTCTTC; CDR3: CASSLPSGSNEQFF
V: TRBV19; J: TRBJ2-6; D: NA; size: once; DNA: TGTGCCAGTACCCTTCGAGGGGGTTCCGGGGCCAACGTCCTGACTTTC; CDR3: CASTLRGGSGANVLTF
V: TRBV5-6; J: TRBJ2-5; D: NA; size: once; DNA: TGTGCCAGCAGCTTGGATGGCTATTCCCAAGAGACCCAGTACTTC; CDR3: CASSLDGYSQETQYF
V: TRBV14; J: TRBJ2-7; D: TRBD1; size: NA; DNA: TGTGCCAGCAGCCAAGATCAGGGGGCCTACGAGCAGTACTTC; CDR3: CASSQDQGAYEQYF
V: TRBV2; J: TRBJ2-5; D: NA; size: NA; DNA: TGTGCCAGCAGTGCCACGGGTTTTGAGACCCAGTACTTC; CDR3: CASSATGFETQYF
V: TRBV10-1; J: TRBJ2-7; D: TRBD1; size: NA; DNA: TGCGCCAGCAGTGTACGACAGGGGTTCGAGCAGTACTTC; CDR3: CASSVRQGFEQYF
V: TRBV5-4; J: TRBJ1-6; D: NA; size: NA; DNA: TGTGCCAGCAGCACCCAGTACTATAATTCACCCCTCCACTTT; CDR3: CASSTQYYNSPLHF
V: TRBV10-3; J: TRBJ2-7; D: TRBD2; size: NA; DNA: TGTGCCATCAGTGATTCCGGACTAGCCCCTTACGAGCAGTACTTC; CDR3: CAISDSGLAPYEQYF
V: TRBV10-3; J: TRBJ2-7; D: NA; size: NA; DNA: TGTGCCATCAGCCGAGGGGTTTACGAGCAGTACTTC; CDR3: CAISRGVYEQYF
V: TRBV2; J: TRBJ2-1; D: NA; size: once; DNA: TGTGCCAGGAGGACAGCCTACAATGAGCAGTTCTTC; CDR3: CARRTAYNEQFF
V: TRBV30; J: TRBJ1-5; D: TRBD1; size: NA; DNA: TGTGCCTGGAGACGAAGACAGGGCGGCCAGCCCCAGCATTTT; CDR3: CAWRRRQGGQPQHF
V: TRBV18; J: TRBJ1-2; D: TRBD1; size: NA; DNA: TGTGCCAGCTCACTAAACGCTCCGGGACAGACCTATGGCTACACCTTC; CDR3: CASSLNAPGQTYGYTF
V: TRBV18; J: TRBJ1-2; D: NA; size: NA; DNA: TGTGCCAGCTCACCCCCGTTGGACTATGGCTACACCTTC; CDR3: CASSPPLDYGYTF
V: TRBV14; J: TRBJ1-1; D: TRBD1; size: few; DNA: TGTGCCAGCAGCGCTATAGGACAGGGGAACACTGAAGCTTTCTTT; CDR3: CASSAIGQGNTEAFF
V: TRBV28; J: TRBJ2-1; D: TRBD2; size: NA; DNA: TGTGCCAGCAGTGCCTGGACTAGGACTGAGCAGTTCTTC; CDR3: CASSAWTRTEQFF
V: TRBV5-1; J: TRBJ2-5; D: NA; size: NA; DNA: TGCGCCAGCAGCTTTCAGGGGGGCGAGACCCAGTACTTC; CDR3: CASSFQGGETQYF
V: TRBV19; J: TRBJ1-4; D: NA; size: once; DNA: TGTGCCAGTAGTATACTCTTTTGGACGGTTACGAATGAAAAACTGTTTTTT; CDR3: CASSILFWTVTNEKLFF
V: TRBV19; J: TRBJ2-1; D: NA; size: NA; DNA: TGTGCCAGTAGATCTAGCGGAGGGGGTAGGCAGTTCTTC; CDR3: CASRSSGGGRQFF
V: TRBV10-3; J: TRBJ2-1; D: NA; size: NA; DNA: TGTGCCATCAGTGGACCCTCTTCTAGCCTCTCCTACAATGAGCAGTTCTTC; CDR3: CAISGPSSSLSYNEQFF
V: TRBV5-1; J: TRBJ2-7; D: TRBD2; size: NA; DNA: TGCGCCAGCAGCTTACAAGCGGGAGAGGGGTACGAGCAGTACTTC; CDR3: CASSLQAGEGYEQYF
V: TRBV9; J: TRBJ2-5; D: NA; size: NA; DNA: TGTGCCAGCAGCGTTTCGACCGCACCCCAAGAGACCCAGTACTTC; CDR3: CASSVSTAPQETQYF
V: TRBV11-3; J: TRBJ2-4; D: TRBD2; size: NA; DNA: TGTGCCAGCAGCTTAGGATCGGGAGGGCCAAACATTCAGTACTTC; CDR3: CASSLGSGGPNIQYF
V: TRBV12-5; J: TRBJ1-1; D: TRBD1; size: NA; DNA: TGTGCTAGTGGACGGGACAGGGGCCGTCTTGAGGCTTTCTTT; CDR3: CASGRDRGRLEAFF
V: TRBV7-3; J: TRBJ2-1; D: TRBD2; size: once; DNA: TGTGCCAGCAGCCCGGGGGGACCGACGGAGCAGTTCTTC; CDR3: CASSPGGPTEQFF
V: TRBV9; J: TRBJ2-3; D: NA; size: NA; DNA: TGTGCCAGCAGCGTCGGAGGAGATACGCAGTATTTT; CDR3: CASSVGGDTQYF
V: TRBV7-6; J: TRBJ1-6; D: NA; size: NA; DNA: TGTGCCAGCAGCTTGGGGGCCCGTAATTCACCCCTCCACTTT; CDR3: CASSLGARNSPLHF
V: TRBV7-9; J: TRBJ1-3; D: TRBD1; size: NA; DNA: TGTGCCAGCAGATTGGACAGGAGAGGAGGAAACACCATATATTTT; CDR3: CASRLDRRGGNTIYF
V: TRBV20-1; J: TRBJ2-5; D: TRBD1; size: NA; DNA: TGCAGTGCTACAGGGGGAGAGACCCAGTACTTC; CDR3: CSATGGETQYF
V: TRBV6-6; J: TRBJ2-7; D: TRBD2; size: NA; DNA: TGTGCCAGCACCGGTGCTGCTAGCGGGTCCTACGAGCAGTACTTC; CDR3: CASTGAASGSYEQYF
V: TRBV5-1; J: TRBJ2-2; D: NA; size: NA; DNA: TGCGCCAGCAGCTTGAATGCCGGGGAGCTGTTTTTT; CDR3: CASSLNAGELFF
V: TRBV19; J: TRBJ2-5; D: NA; size: NA; DNA: TGTGCCAGTAGTATTGCCGGGGTTGAGACCCAGTACTTC; CDR3: CASSIAGVETQYF
V: TRBV27; J: TRBJ1-5; D: TRBD1; size: once; DNA: TGTGCCAGCAGTTTAAAAGGGACAGGGTATAGCAATCAGCCCCAGCATTTT; CDR3: CASSLKGTGYSNQPQHF